This TCR beta chain was documented in a study of blood T cell repertoires in COVID-19. Study summary: Both acute and convalescent COVID-19 samples were obtained from the United States, Italy and Spain.

Original handling: By means of reference gene primer amplification, nucleated cell counts were estimated. Measured with immunoSEQ multiplex PCR; TCRdb has only the in-frame clones, and not every one. Clone size and the V and J calls come from that table; the DNA yielded D and trimming. Among 200,000 to 250,000 clones, approximately 85% were seen once, and the ten largest hold under 2.5%. V lost 2 bases to trimming and J lost 1 base, with 8 bases between them. This CDR3 has 14 residues. Germline V CDR1 and CDR2: SGHVS, FQNEAQ. The chain employs TRBV7-8 and TRBJ1-1; D is perhaps TRBD1 (5 bases). This receptor was identified in a woman between 70 and 85 years old with COVID-19, enrolled during active disease. The sequenced sample was peripheral blood. DNA of the CDR3: TGTGCCAGCAGCTTATTTACAGGGAACACTGAAGCTTTCTTT. This sequence encodes CASSLFTGNTEAFF.